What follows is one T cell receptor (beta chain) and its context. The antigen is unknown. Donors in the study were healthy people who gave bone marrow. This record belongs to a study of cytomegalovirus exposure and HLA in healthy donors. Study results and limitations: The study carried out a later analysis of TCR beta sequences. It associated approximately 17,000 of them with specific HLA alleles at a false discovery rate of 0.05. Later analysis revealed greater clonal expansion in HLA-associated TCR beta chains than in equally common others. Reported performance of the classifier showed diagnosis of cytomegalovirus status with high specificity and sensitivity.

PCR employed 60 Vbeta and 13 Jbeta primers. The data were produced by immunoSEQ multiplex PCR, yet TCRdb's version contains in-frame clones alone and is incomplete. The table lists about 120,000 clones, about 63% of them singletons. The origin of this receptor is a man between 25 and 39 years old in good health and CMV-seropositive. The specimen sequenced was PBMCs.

The CDR3 region has the DNA TGCGCCAGCAGCCGGCGGTTTACTAGCGGCGAAGAGACCCAGTACTTC. This translates into CASSRRFTSGEETQYF. This chain joins TRBV4-1 and TRBJ2-5, with 8 bases lining up with TRBD2. This CDR3 is 16 amino acids long. Germline CDR1 is MGHRA and CDR2 is YSYEKL. V shed 4 bases, J shed 3 bases, and the junction held 10 bases outside the gene matches.